One and the same sample provided the 20 T cell receptor beta chains below, sequenced in a study of blood T cell repertoires in COVID-19. Measured with immunoSEQ multiplex PCR; TCRdb has only the in-frame clones, and not every one. The sample yields roughly 120,000 clones, around 68% seen once. The sample consisted of peripheral blood. The receptor set was obtained from a woman aged 55 to 70 with acute or convalescent COVID-19.

This clone was detected ten times or more. The V call is TRBV5-4, the J call TRBJ2-7; D uncertain. Germline CDR1 and CDR2: SGHNT and YYREEE (reference sequence). There are 14 residues in the CDR3. V was pared by 0 bases and J by 1 base, with 8 bases between. In DNA form, the CDR3 reads TGTGCCAGCAGCTTGGTGGGCAGATCCTACGAGCAGTACTTC. Its protein is CASSLVGRSYEQYF.

The chain links TRBV24-1 to TRBJ1-2; D might be TRBD1 (6 bases). Germline assignment: CDR1 KGHDR and CDR2 SFDVKD. The V end lost 6 bases, the J end lost 0 bases, and 10 bases lay between the germline ends. The CDR3 covers 14 residues. DNA for the CDR3: TGTGCCACCAGTAGACAGGCCTCTAACTATGGCTACACCTTC. Its translation: CATSRQASNYGYTF.

The chain couples TRBV6-6 to TRBJ1-2, with TRBD1 identical over 11 bases. CDR1 is MNHNY and CDR2 is SVGAGI in the germline V gene (reference sequence). The ends lost 6 bases at V and 5 bases at J; junction bases unmatched: 5. The CDR3 runs to 14 residues. CDR3 sequence (DNA): TGTGCCAGCAGGGGACAGGGGGTTAGTTATGGCTACACCTTC. Translated, it gives CASRGQGVSYGYTF.

The chain recombines TRBV3-1 (or the pseudogene TRBV3-2) with TRBJ2-3; 7 bases align to TRBD2. The V gene's germline CDR1 is LGHDT and CDR2 YNNKEL (reference sequence). The V and J ends lost 2 bases and 2 bases, in that order; junction bases with no gene match: 7. This CDR3 is built from 16 residues. The CDR3 nucleotides read TGTGCCAGCAGCCAACACTGGGGGGGGAACACAGATACGCAGTATTTT. It encodes CASSQHWGGNTDTQYF.

This clone was detected only a few times. The chain has TRBV7-2 and TRBJ2-7; TRBD1 matches 10 bases. Trimming cost V 5 bases and J 9 bases; bases outside gene matches: 13. CDR3 size: 15 residues. CDR1 is SGHTA and CDR2 is FQGNSA in the germline V gene. The CDR3: CASSLGATGQGSQYF. In DNA form, the CDR3 reads TGTGCCAGCAGCCTAGGGGCCACGGGACAGGGGTCGCAGTACTTC.

The chain combines TRBV14 with TRBJ1-2; TRBD1 is a possible D gene (5 bases). The CDR3 spans 16 residues. The germline V gene encodes CDR1 SGHDN and CDR2 FVKESK. Trimming left V 0 bases short and J 8 bases short, with 19 bases between. CDR3: CASSQDDWGTGRGYTF. The DNA for the CDR3 is TGTGCCAGCAGCCAAGACGACTGGGGCACGGGTAGAGGCTACACCTTC.

The gene calls are TRBV21-1 and TRBJ1-5; the table gives TRBD1 as D, unverified against the DNA. TRBV21-1 is classified as a pseudogene. This CDR3 has 14 amino acids. CDR3 sequence: CASATALSNQPQHF. CDR3 DNA sequence: TGTGCCAGCGCGACAGCCTTGAGCAATCAGCCCCAGCATTTT.

This chain links TRBV1 with TRBJ2-7; the D call TRBD2 from the table was never checked on the DNA. TRBV1 is deemed a pseudogene. The CDR3 has 14 residues. The DNA of the CDR3 is TGCACCAGCAGCCAAGTGAGTTTCGCCTACGAGCAGTACTTC. The encoded protein is CTSSQVSFAYEQYF.

In its sample, this clone was seen many times. Relative to the germline gene, one junction end is altered; a read error may explain this. The chain joins TRBV9 to TRBJ2-1; a possible D gene is TRBD2 (5 bases). The CDR3 covers 15 residues. CDR1 and CDR2 (germline): SGDLS, YYNGEE. Here the CDR3 reads CASSVVDEGYSEQFF. As DNA, the CDR3 is TGTGCCAGCAGCGTAGTGGACGAGGGCTACAGTGAGCAGTTCTTC.

There are many counts of this clone. This chain links TRBV14 with TRBJ2-7; D is possibly TRBD2 (5 bases). Germline CDR1 is SGHDN and CDR2 is FVKESK. There are 14 residues in the CDR3. V shed 5 bases and J shed 7 bases, with 18 bases lying between them. CDR3 coding DNA: TGTGCCAGCAGCTCGGAGGCGAGGTCGGGGGAGCAGTACTTC. Translated: CASSSEARSGEQYF.

There are a few counts of this clone. The chain is built from TRBV5-5 and TRBJ1-3, with 7 nucleotides matching TRBD1. CDR3 length: 15 amino acids. CDR1 is SGHKS, CDR2 YYEKEE, per germline (reference sequence). The V segment lost 0 bases and the J segment 2 bases; nucleotides outside the gene matches: 2. The CDR3 DNA follows: TGTGCCAGCAGCTTGGAGGGGGCCGCTGGAAACACCATATATTTT. Translated, it gives CASSLEGAAGNTIYF. Supplemented by reference TRBV5-5 and TRBJ1-3, the full variable domain reads DAGVTQSPTHLIKTRGQQVTLRCSPISGHKSVSWYQQVLGQGPQFIFQYYEKEERGRGNFPDRFSARQFPNYSSELNVNALLLGDSALYLCASSLEGAAGNTIYFGEGSWLTVV.

V and J are TRBV6-1 and TRBJ2-5; 12 nucleotides agree with TRBD2. The CDR3 covers 19 residues. Germline trimming cut 0 bases from V and 3 bases from J; bases unmatched to any gene: 11. Germline loops: CDR1 MNHNS, CDR2 SASEGT. The CDR3, as DNA: TGTGCCAGCAGTGAAGCCCGCGGGCTAGCGGGGGGGCAGAAAGAGACCCAGTACTTC. This gives the protein CASSEARGLAGGQKETQYF.

In its sample, this clone was seen many times. V and J are TRBV24-1 and TRBJ1-5; 8 bases are a match to TRBD1. Germline V gene sequence: CDR1 KGHDR, CDR2 SFDVKD. The length of the CDR3 is 14 residues. V was pared by 3 bases and J by 10 bases, with 7 bases of the junction left unmatched. The CDR3 DNA reads TGTGCCACCAGTGATACCCAGACAGGGGAACCCCAGCATTTT. It yields the protein CATSDTQTGEPQHF.

The CDR3 DNA reads TGCAGCGTTCAAGGACAGAAATTCCACGAGCAGTACTTC. Its translation is CSVQGQKFHEQYF. The V and J genes are TRBV29-1 and TRBJ2-7; TRBD1 is a possible D gene (6 bases). CDR3 length: 13 amino acids. Per the germline V gene, CDR1 is SQVTM and CDR2 is ANQGSEA. Trimming cost V 5 bases and J 5 bases, with 16 bases left between them.

The chain carries TRBV28 and TRBJ1-3; D is perhaps TRBD1 (6 bases). This CDR3 comprises 16 residues. CDR1 is MDHEN and CDR2 is SYDVKM in the germline V gene. V was pared by 7 bases and J by 0 bases, with 16 bases between. The CDR3, as DNA: TGTGCCAGCACACCACGGGGGGCTCCCTCTGGAAACACCATATATTTT. Encoded protein: CASTPRGAPSGNTIYF.

There are a few counts of this clone. The rearrangement uses TRBV4-3 and TRBJ1-6; 7 positions agree with TRBD1. Germline CDR1 is LGHNA and CDR2 is YSLEER. The junction had 6 bases not matched to a gene; V was cut back by 4 bases and J by 9 bases. There are 14 residues in the CDR3. CDR3 in amino acids: CASSLGTVSSPLHF. The CDR3 DNA reads TGCGCCAGCAGCCTCGGGACAGTAAGTTCACCCCTCCACTTT.

This sequence joins TRBV5-1 and TRBJ2-2; 7 bases map to TRBD2. V shed 5 bases and J 4 bases; nucleotides not matched to a gene: 8. Germline assignment: CDR1 SGHRS and CDR2 YFSETQ. The CDR3 contains 15 residues. CDR3 nucleotides: TGCGCCAGCAGTCCGCCGGGACTATTCACCGGGGAGCTGTTTTTT. Amino acids: CASSPPGLFTGELFF.

CDR3 sequence (DNA): TGTGCCAGCAGCCAAGGGGGGCCTCAGACAGATACGCAGTATTTT. It specifies CASSQGGPQTDTQYF. This rearrangement joins TRBV3-1 (or the pseudogene TRBV3-2) to TRBJ2-3, with a possible D match to TRBD1 (6 bases). V lost 1 base and J 3 bases, leaving 11 bases between the germline ends. The CDR3 spans 15 residues. The germline CDR1 and CDR2 sequences are LGHDT and YNNKEL (reference sequence).

The V gene is TRBV24-1, the J gene TRBJ1-1; 10 nucleotides line up with TRBD1. The germline V gene has CDR1 KGHDR and CDR2 SFDVKD. The CDR3 runs to 13 residues. With 7 bases clipped from V and 5 bases from J, the junction kept 3 bases outside the gene matches. CDR3 sequence (DNA): TGTGCCACCAGGGGACAGGGGAGAACTGAAGCTTTCTTT. Translating gives CATRGQGRTEAFF.

This clone occurred many times. The chain recombines TRBV15 with TRBJ2-1; TRBD1 might be the D (6 bases). Germline V lookup: CDR1 LNHNV, CDR2 YYDKDF (reference sequence). The CDR3 runs 18 residues. With 0 bases removed from V and 1 base from J, the gap between germline ends came to 16 bases. In nucleotides, the CDR3 is TGTGCCACCAGCAGAGATAGGGCAGGACAGAAATCCTACAATGAGCAGTTCTTC. Encoded protein: CATSRDRAGQKSYNEQFF.